The source of this T cell receptor beta chain is a study of cytomegalovirus exposure and HLA in healthy donors (TCRdb year 2017). Background on the whole study: In an earlier analysis of approximately 640 of the donors, roughly 300 Gb of sequence data and 120 million or so unique TCR beta sequences from about 179 million T cells were reported. Of the 300 to 400 genotyped donors, 81% fell in the genetic ancestry cluster associated with self-reported Caucasian donors. Among approximately 370 genotyped donors of the cohort, an average of around 250,000 unique TCR beta nucleotide sequences was sequenced per donor, of which about 18% were non-productive. Typing coverage differed by locus: A, B, C, DRB1 and DQB1 were typed in roughly 620-630 donors, DQA1 in roughly 510, DPA1 in 600 to 610, and DPB1 in around 490. The study was designed to test whether signatures of past pathogen exposure could be identified by cataloging public T cell receptors. In an earlier analysis of a few hundred of the donors, high-throughput TCR beta sequencing was used to judge whether each TCR beta V gene segment behaved as functional or pseudogenic. The study profiled the T cell repertoires of about 640 subjects by immunosequencing and related them to cytomegalovirus serostatus. A later analysis re-analyzed previously published TCR beta repertoires from 550 to 700 donors and added high-resolution HLA genotyping to study TCR occurrence patterns. Every discovery cohort repertoire had been produced on one sequencing platform. Genome-wide SNP genotypes for about three fifths of the roughly 670 donors were used in a later genetic analysis, which treated that subset as a discovery cohort. In addition to the first cohort of approximately 670 subjects, a separate validation cohort of approximately 130 different subjects was used. High-throughput TCR immunosequencing, statistical association of individual TCRs with disease status, and machine learning were combined to predict cytomegalovirus infection status. A handful of DR-DQ haplotypes were handled as single units for association and clustering because linkage in the cohort was strong. About 320 gigabases of sequencing data and approximately 85 million unique TCR sequences were included in an early release covering 550 to 800 HLA-typed donors. HLA typing covered class I and class II loci at four-digit resolution. Rather than using new phenotypic data, the later analysis identified candidate immune exposures from TCR beta sequences and from how often those sequences occurred across donors. Donor age, sex, ethnicity and CMV serostatus were collected together with the repertoire data. On the study overall, not on this receptor specifically: The study listed approximately 150 TCR beta chains as associated with cytomegalovirus. Linkage disequilibrium might explain the correlated functional status among segregating V segments, but an unknown experimental factor could not be excluded. In this cohort, only TCR beta chains were sequenced, and detectable features were limited by the absence of alpha or paired-chain data. A later analysis found that HLA-associated TCR beta chains were more clonally expanded and had lower generation probabilities than equally common non-associated chains. Most TCR sequences were observed very rarely across donors, whereas some public TCRs were present in many individuals. In a later analysis, most CMV-associated TCR beta chains were found to appear HLA-restricted, with HLA associations seemingly driven largely by CMV exposure. CMV serostatus was the only immune exposure information available for the cohort. A later analysis found that TCR association rates varied across HLA loci, with DRB1 alleles showing the most associated TCRs and HLA-C alleles the fewest. In an earlier analysis of about 540 of the donors, most TCR beta V segments were observed in productive rearrangements about 87% or about 30% of the time, broadly matching IMGT annotations. When HLA alleles, especially DR and DQ, strongly co-occurred, attributing TCR associations to individual alleles was difficult. A later genetic analysis associated a missense DCLRE1C variant with V-gene and J-gene trimming of TCR beta chains, and an independent cohort replicated the association. According to a later genetic analysis, donors in an Asian-associated ancestry cluster had fewer N-insertions in productive TCRs than the roughly 660-donor mean. Roughly uniform sequencing depth across donors was assumed in presence/absence analyses, although this assumption may not hold. A further reported finding was that TCR beta sequences accurately predicted the HLA-A and HLA-B alleles for most subjects in the first cohort. It was suggested by the authors that the approach could potentially be generalized to other disease states and immunological phenotypes. A group of highly shared sequence variants was considered likely to be a technical artifact of the sequencing pipeline. In a later analysis, 16,951 TCR beta sequences were associated with specific HLA alleles at a false discovery rate of 0.05. Because some donors lacked HLA typing at each locus, the association tests relied only on the typed subset. In a later analysis, several top co-occurrence clusters were reported to appear linked to parvovirus B19, influenza, CMV and Epstein-Barr virus. Cytomegalovirus status was reported to be diagnosed by the classifier with high specificity and sensitivity in both the original and validation cohorts. The earlier analysis of about 600 of the donors excluded roughly 16 rarely observed V segments, including chromosome 9 orphons, because counts were too low. Three of the identified cytomegalovirus-associated TCR beta chains were confirmed in vitro to be specific for cytomegalovirus antigens. Some IMGT-functional V segments, including TRBV6-2 and TRBV6-3, could not be told apart with the 87-base-pair reads, so those segments were excluded.

A distance of 17 bases separates the germline ends of V and J, which lose 2 bases and 7 bases respectively. Its CDR3 holds 15 amino acids, cysteine through phenylalanine. CDR3 DNA is the only sequence kept; it has 45 bases, read in frame from the first base. CDR1 and CDR2 (SGHDT, YYEEEE) derive from the germline V gene. In total, approximately 700 healthy bone marrow donors made up the cohort. Cohort members were all nominally healthy when sampled, although unrecorded immune exposures were likely present. The donor tested CMV seronegative, placing the donor among the 350 or so seronegative members of the cohort. Each donor provided a peripheral blood sample, and peripheral blood mononuclear cells were used for TCR beta sequencing. The Qiagen DNeasy Blood Extraction Kit was used to extract genomic DNA from the blood cell samples. Library preparation was by the immunoSEQ multiplex PCR assay. A mixture of 60 forward primers for TCR Vbeta segments and 13 reverse primers for TCR Jbeta segments was used in the multiplex PCR. The CDR3 region of rearranged TCR beta genes was amplified from genomic DNA with a multiplex PCR assay. On the Illumina HiSeq System, the amplified TCR beta libraries were sequenced as 87-base-pair reads. Processing in the source paper ran as follows. Across the 500 to 750 repertoires, a later analysis counted some 80 million unique TCR beta chains, approximately 12 million of which were shared by at least two donors. Raw reads were error-corrected and collapsed into unique sequences with a nearest-neighbor algorithm that merged closely related sequences to remove PCR and sequencing errors. To assign V, D and J gene segments, CDR3 sequences were aligned to IMGT reference sequences. Each retained sequence needed at least a six-nucleotide match to both a V gene segment and a J gene segment. A rearrangement counted as productive if the CDR3 had no stop codons and remained in frame with V and J, and every other rearrangement counted as non-productive. Following IMGT convention, CDR3 was defined as the stretch from the second conserved V-encoded cysteine to the conserved J-encoded phenylalanine. Sequences without an unambiguous match to a single V gene segment were excluded from the earlier analysis of approximately 560 of the donors. An earlier analysis of fewer than 750 of the donors called V segments functional above 56.7% productive rearrangements and segregating when the between-donor standard deviation exceeded 5%. To diagnose cytomegalovirus status from the catalog of TCR beta chain sequences, a statistical classification framework was built. V and J gene assignment, in a later analysis, came from comparing TCR nucleotide sequences with IMGT/GENE-DB human TR gene sequences. In a later analysis, CDR3 sequences and most-parsimonious VDJ recombination scenarios were assigned using the TCRdist pipeline. In a later analysis, each TCR beta chain was defined by its CDR3 amino acid sequence together with its V-gene family, and reads without a unique V-gene family were excluded. To address suspected cross-contamination and a sequencing artifact, a later analysis removed 592 highly shared, low-generation-probability nucleotide sequences. In a later analysis, a clonal expansion index was calculated for each public chain from normalized within-repertoire ranks of inferred template counts. Generation probabilities in a later analysis came from a VDJ recombination model fitted to out-of-frame rearrangements, and those results were checked against IGoR. In a later analysis, TCR-TCR, TCR-HLA and TCR-CMV co-occurrence was scored with hypergeometric tests, and a repertoire-size bias correction was applied to TCR pairs. To estimate false discovery rates, a later analysis permuted the HLA or CMV assignments 20 times. In a later analysis, co-occurring TCRs were grouped using DBSCAN, with TCRdist sequence similarity added in when clustering inside HLA-allele-positive subsets. Repertoires with fewer than 30,000 or more than 120,000 public chains, plus five repertoires with anomalous nucleotide sharing, were excluded from co-occurrence clustering. TCRdb carries this immuneACCESS record with in-frame sequences only. Its versions omit some clonotypes, under half of them owing to an unresolved V gene in the studies checked, with the rest unexplained. The V and J calls and the clone size are those of that table, but D and trimming were determined from the DNA. Counted in this sample were 95,000 to 150,000 clones; around 86% of them appeared once. The ten largest clones capture less than 2.5% of the sample.

With regard to this clone: It lacks a known antigen. No much larger clone is present one base from it, and per-base qualities are unavailable.

This receptor was obtained from a woman aged 35 to 49 in good health and CMV-seronegative. Recombination joined TRBV5-6 with TRBJ2-3; the D region possibly corresponds to TRBD1 (5 bases align). Sequencing used PBMCs. The DNA sequence is TGTGCCAGCAGCTTCTGGGGCCGTCCGCCAAATACGCAGTATTTT. The translation is CASSFWGRPPNTQYF. Extended through the reference TRBV5-6 and TRBJ2-3 proteins, this CDR3 yields the full variable domain: DAGVTQSPTHLIKTRGQQVTLRCSPKSGHDTVSWYQQALGQGPQFIFQYYEEEERQRGNFPDRFSGHQFPNYSSELNVNALLLGDSALYLCASSFWGRPPNTQYFGPGTRLTVL.